The next 9 T cell receptor beta chains were all read from a single sample in a study of long-term antiretroviral therapy in people with HIV. Sequencing used immunoSEQ v3.0 at survey level. Some clones are missing from TCRdb's copy, which holds only in-frame ones; the method was immunoSEQ multiplex PCR. The data show roughly 38,000 clones, 65% to 90% seen once. The sequencing here drew on unsorted PBMCs, taken 0.3 years after starting antiretroviral therapy. The receptors shown here come from a man aged 18-30 years with HIV.

This chain joins TRBV19 and TRBJ1-5; maybe TRBD1 (6 bases). The CDR3 covers 16 residues. The germline gives CDR1 LNHDA, CDR2 SQIVND (reference sequence). The V gene lost 7 bases and the J gene lost 2 bases, with 18 bases spanning the gap. The CDR3 sequence: CASKGVQGRRNQPQHF. The DNA of the CDR3 is TGTGCCAGTAAAGGGGTACAGGGTCGGCGCAATCAGCCCCAGCATTTT.

The genes are TRBV5-1 and TRBJ2-2; 11 nucleotides agree with TRBD1. V trimming: 2 bases; J trimming: 5 bases; junction bases outside the gene matches: 8. CDR1 is SGHRS, CDR2 YFSETQ, per germline. This CDR3 has 17 residues. The CDR3 region is CASSFTGQGAGTGELFF. The CDR3, as DNA: TGCGCCAGCAGCTTCACCGGACAGGGGGCGGGAACCGGGGAGCTGTTTTTT.

On this clone itself: A junction boundary mismatches the germline segment, possibly from a read error. This chain joins TRBV19 and TRBJ2-7, with D possibly TRBD1 on 6 matching bases. The CDR3 contains 13 residues. The germline gives CDR1 LNHDA, CDR2 SQIVND (reference sequence). CDR3 in amino acids: CASSLEQGYEQYF. The CDR3 region has the DNA TGTGCCAGTAGTTTAGAACAGGGCTACGAGCAGTACTTC.

The V gene is TRBV6-1, the J gene TRBJ2-3, with 7 bases matching TRBD1. The CDR3 is 12 amino acids. V shed 5 bases and J 6 bases; nucleotides not matched to a gene: 2. Germline V CDR1 and CDR2: MNHNS, SASEGT. The CDR3: CASSIQGDTQYF. CDR3 bases: TGTGCCAGCAGTATACAGGGGGATACGCAGTATTTT.

This rearrangement joins TRBV7-8 to TRBJ2-5; D is uncertain. The CDR3 contains 15 residues. The V gene lost 0 bases and the J gene lost 3 bases, with 11 bases spanning the gap. Germline V CDR1 and CDR2: SGHVS, FQNEAQ. CDR3: CASSLAGIRKETQYF. The DNA for the CDR3 is TGTGCCAGCAGCTTAGCAGGGATCAGGAAAGAGACCCAGTACTTC. Full variable domain (remainder filled in from reference TRBV7-8 and TRBJ2-5): GAGVSQSPRYKVAKRGQDVALRCDPISGHVSLFWYQQALGQGPEFLTYFQNEAQLDKSGLPSDRFFAERPEGSVSTLKIQRTQQEDSAVYLCASSLAGIRKETQYFGPGTRLLVL.

Written as DNA, the CDR3 is TGTGCCAGCAGCCCCTATCCGGCGGGACCCTACAATGAGCAGTTCTTC. This codes for CASSPYPAGPYNEQFF. V is TRBV9 and J is TRBJ2-1; possibly TRBD2 for D (6 bases). Per germline, CDR1 SGDLS and CDR2 YYNGEE. CDR3 length: 16 amino acids. The V end was cut by 4 bases, the J end by 2 bases, with 16 bases between. The variable domain in full, with the rest retrieved from reference TRBV9 and TRBJ2-1, is DSGVTQTPKHLITATGQRVTLRCSPRSGDLSVYWYQQSLDQGLQFLIQYYNGEERAKGNILERFSAQQFPDLHSELNLSSLELGDSALYFCASSPYPAGPYNEQFFGPGTRLTVL.

The rearrangement joins TRBV2 to TRBJ1-2, with D unclear. The germline V gene has CDR1 SNHLY and CDR2 FYNNEI. Trimming left V 7 bases short and J 4 bases short, with 13 bases between. There are 13 residues in the CDR3. CDR3 residues: CASTWTIFYGYTF. The CDR3 DNA follows: TGTGCCAGCACCTGGACCATTTTCTATGGCTACACCTTC.

The chain recombines TRBV13 with TRBJ2-1, with D tentatively TRBD1 or TRBD2 (6 bases each). Between the trimmed V and J ends, which lost 9 bases and 8 bases, there was a span of 23 bases. The CDR3 runs 15 residues. Germline CDR1 and CDR2: PRHDT and FYEKMQ (reference sequence). The chain's CDR3 is CASRDPGAEGDEQFF. The CDR3 DNA follows: TGTGCCAGTAGAGACCCGGGGGCCGAGGGGGATGAGCAGTTCTTC. Supplemented by reference TRBV13 and TRBJ2-1, the full variable domain reads AAGVIQSPRHLIKEKRETATLKCYPIPRHDTVYWYQQGPGQDPQFLISFYEKMQSDKGSIPDRFSAQQFSDYHSELNMSSLELGDSALYFCASRDPGAEGDEQFFGPGTRLTVL.

The chain employs TRBV28 and TRBJ1-2; 9 bases fit TRBD1. CDR1 MDHEN and CDR2 SYDVKM come from the germline V gene. J lost 7 bases, V lost 7 bases, and 10 bases had no gene match. The CDR3 extends over 14 amino acids. The chain's CDR3 is CASTEPGQGFGYTF. CDR3 nucleotide sequence: TGTGCCAGCACCGAACCGGGACAGGGATTTGGCTACACCTTC.